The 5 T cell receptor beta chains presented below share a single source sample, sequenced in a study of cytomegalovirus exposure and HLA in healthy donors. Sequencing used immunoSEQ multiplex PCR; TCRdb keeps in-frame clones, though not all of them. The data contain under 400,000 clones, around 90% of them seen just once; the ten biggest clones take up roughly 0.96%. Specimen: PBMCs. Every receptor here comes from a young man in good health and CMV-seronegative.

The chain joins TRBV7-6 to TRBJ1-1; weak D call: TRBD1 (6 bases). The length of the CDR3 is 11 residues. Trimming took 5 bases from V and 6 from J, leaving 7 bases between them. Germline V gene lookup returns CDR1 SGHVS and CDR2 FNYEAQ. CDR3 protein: CASSTGPEAFF. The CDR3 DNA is TGTGCCAGCAGCACAGGGCCTGAAGCTTTCTTT.

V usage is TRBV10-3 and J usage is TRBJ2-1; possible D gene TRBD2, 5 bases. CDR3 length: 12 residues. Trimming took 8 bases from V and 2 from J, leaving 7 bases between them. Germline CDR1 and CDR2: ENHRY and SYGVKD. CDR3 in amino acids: CAIGSPYNEQFF. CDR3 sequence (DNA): TGTGCCATCGGGAGCCCCTACAATGAGCAGTTCTTC.

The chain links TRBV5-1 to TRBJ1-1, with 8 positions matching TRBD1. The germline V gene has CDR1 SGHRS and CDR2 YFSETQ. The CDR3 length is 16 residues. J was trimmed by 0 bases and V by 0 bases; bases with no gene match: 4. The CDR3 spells CASSLGTGILNTEAFF. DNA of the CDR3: TGCGCCAGCAGCTTGGGGACAGGGATATTGAACACTGAAGCTTTCTTT.

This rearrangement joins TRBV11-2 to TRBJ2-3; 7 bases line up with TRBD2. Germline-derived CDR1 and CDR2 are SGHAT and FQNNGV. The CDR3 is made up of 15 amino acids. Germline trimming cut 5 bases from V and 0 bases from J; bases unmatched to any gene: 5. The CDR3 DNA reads TGTGCCAGCAGCCGTCTAGCGGTTAGCACAGATACGCAGTATTTT. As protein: CASSRLAVSTDTQYF.

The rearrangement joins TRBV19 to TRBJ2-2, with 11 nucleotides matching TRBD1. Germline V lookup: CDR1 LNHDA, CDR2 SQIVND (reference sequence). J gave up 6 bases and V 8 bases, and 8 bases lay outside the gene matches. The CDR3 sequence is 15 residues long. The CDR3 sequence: CASSWTGGNAGELFF. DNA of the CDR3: TGTGCCAGTTCCTGGACAGGGGGCAACGCCGGGGAGCTGTTTTTT.